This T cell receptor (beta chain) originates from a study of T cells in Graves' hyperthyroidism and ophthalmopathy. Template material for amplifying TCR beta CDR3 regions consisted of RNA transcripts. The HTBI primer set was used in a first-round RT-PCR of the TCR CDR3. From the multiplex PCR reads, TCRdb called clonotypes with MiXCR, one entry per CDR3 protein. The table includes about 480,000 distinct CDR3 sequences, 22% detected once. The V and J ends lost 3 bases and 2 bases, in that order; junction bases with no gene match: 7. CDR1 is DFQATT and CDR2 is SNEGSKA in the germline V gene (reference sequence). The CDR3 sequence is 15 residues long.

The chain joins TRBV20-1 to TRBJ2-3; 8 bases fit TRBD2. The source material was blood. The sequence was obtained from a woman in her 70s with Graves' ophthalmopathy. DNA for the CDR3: TGCAGTGCTAGTTCAGACGGGGGGGCCACAGATACGCAGTATTTT. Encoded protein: CSASSDGGATDTQYF.